The 26 T cell receptor beta chains in this list originate from one sample, sequenced in a study of CD8 T cells in ankylosing spondylitis. TCRdb reprocessed the 5' RACE reads via MiXCR and lists one record per CDR3 protein. The sample holds roughly 240,000 distinct CDR3 sequences, over 30% seen once. The sample was blood, either unsorted or a sorted T cell fraction (not recorded which). These receptors all come from a male donor with ankylosing spondylitis or in good health (not recorded which).

J is TRBJ2-7 and V is TRBV7-2; 10 nucleotides line up with TRBD2. CDR1 is SGHTA, CDR2 FQGNSA, per germline. The CDR3 contains 15 residues. V was clipped by 2 bases and J by 1 base; unmatched bases: 2. CDR3 in amino acids: CASSLSGGASYEQYF. CDR3 coding DNA: TGTGCCAGCAGCTTAAGCGGGGGGGCATCCTACGAGCAGTACTTC. Full variable domain (missing parts from reference TRBV7-2 and TRBJ2-7): GAGVSQSPSNKVTEKGKDVELRCDPISGHTALYWYRQSLGQGLEFLIYFQGNSAPDKSGLPSDRFSAERTGGSVSTLTIQRTQQEDSAVYLCASSLSGGASYEQYFGPGTRLTVT.

This clonotype was observed a handful of times. This chain joins TRBV20-1 and TRBJ2-7, with 10 bases identical to TRBD1. With 3 bases clipped from V and 3 bases from J, the junction kept 5 bases outside the gene matches. Germline CDR1 is DFQATT and CDR2 is SNEGSKA (reference sequence). The CDR3 runs 14 residues. The CDR3 protein is CSARGQGKSYEQYF. CDR3 nucleotide sequence: TGCAGTGCTAGGGGACAGGGGAAGAGCTACGAGCAGTACTTC.

The chain links TRBV5-1 to TRBJ2-2; 12 bases agree with TRBD1. The CDR3 covers 17 residues. Germline loops: CDR1 SGHRS, CDR2 YFSETQ. Trimming at V came to 0 bases and at J to 3 bases, leaving 3 bases not matched to a gene. The CDR3 loop reads CASSLAGQGAYTGELFF. The CDR3 coding sequence is TGCGCCAGCAGCTTGGCGGGACAGGGGGCGTACACCGGGGAGCTGTTTTTT. The full variable domain, its missing parts supplied by reference TRBV5-1 and TRBJ2-2, is KAGVTQTPRYLIKTRGQQVTLSCSPISGHRSVSWYQQTPGQGLQFLFEYFSETQRNKGNFPGRFSGRQFSNSRSEMNVSTLELGDSALYLCASSLAGQGAYTGELFFGEGSRLTVL.

The chain employs TRBV7-2 and TRBJ2-3, with unresolved D. In germline, CDR1 is SGHTA, CDR2 FQGNSA. The length of the CDR3 is 11 residues. Deletions cut 5 bases from V and 9 bases from J, with 9 bases between. The CDR3 reads CASSDFRTQYF. The DNA for the CDR3 is TGTGCCAGCAGCGACTTTCGCACGCAGTATTTT. Drawing the rest from reference TRBV7-2 and TRBJ2-3, the complete variable domain is GAGVSQSPSNKVTEKGKDVELRCDPISGHTALYWYRQSLGQGLEFLIYFQGNSAPDKSGLPSDRFSAERTGGSVSTLTIQRTQQEDSAVYLCASSDFRTQYFGPGTRLTVL.

In its sample, this clonotype was seen many times. J is TRBJ2-3 and V is TRBV20-1; 8 positions match TRBD2. Germline V gene lookup returns CDR1 DFQATT and CDR2 SNEGSKA (reference sequence). After removal of 0 bases from V and 6 bases from J, the junction contained 8 bases not matched to a gene. The CDR3 runs 15 residues. In DNA, the CDR3 is TGCAGTGCTAGAGACGCGGGGGGCCCCCCGGATACGCAGTATTTT. Translating it yields CSARDAGGPPDTQYF.

This clonotype was observed many times. V and J are TRBV29-1 and TRBJ2-2; D is uncertain. Germline lookup yields CDR1 SQVTM and CDR2 ANQGSEA. This CDR3 contains 12 residues. V was trimmed by 4 bases and J by 1 base, leaving 4 bases between them. This CDR3 reads CSVAGNTGELFF. For the CDR3, the DNA is TGCAGCGTTGCGGGGAACACCGGGGAGCTGTTTTTT.

This clonotype was detected only a few times. The CDR3 here is CASSLVRARDTDTQYF. The CDR3 region has the DNA TGTGCCAGCAGCTTGGTCCGGGCCAGAGACACAGATACGCAGTATTTT. The genes are TRBV5-6 and TRBJ2-3; no clear D. V shed 0 bases and J shed 2 bases, with 13 bases lying between them. The CDR3 totals 16 residues. CDR1 is SGHDT, CDR2 YYEEEE, per germline.

This clonotype was counted many times. This chain uses TRBV20-1 with TRBJ2-3; D might be TRBD1 (5 bases). This CDR3 spans 16 amino acids. Germline assignment: CDR1 DFQATT and CDR2 SNEGSKA (reference sequence). The V end lost 3 bases, the J end lost 6 bases, and 22 bases lay between the germline ends. For the CDR3, the DNA is TGCAGTGCTAGCCCCACGACAGCCACCCAGTCGGATACGCAGTATTTT. Encoded protein: CSASPTTATQSDTQYF.

This clonotype was picked up a small number of times. This chain joins TRBV10-3 and TRBJ2-7, with 11 bases aligning to TRBD2. CDR3 length equals 13 residues. V was clipped by 8 bases and J by 6 bases; unmatched bases: 6. In germline, CDR1 is ENHRY, CDR2 SYGVKD. CDR3: CAIGTSGGGEQYF. The CDR3 region has the DNA TGTGCCATCGGTACTAGCGGGGGCGGCGAGCAGTACTTC.

In this sample, this clonotype turned up many times. The V gene is TRBV29-1, the J gene TRBJ2-5; D is unclear. The germline CDR1 and CDR2 sequences are SQVTM and ANQGSEA. This CDR3 region has 11 residues. Trimming pared 4 bases from V and 0 bases from J, leaving 3 bases between. This chain's CDR3 is CSVGNQETQYF. The CDR3 nucleotides are TGCAGCGTTGGGAACCAAGAGACCCAGTACTTC.

The V gene is TRBV20-1, the J gene TRBJ1-2; 7 nucleotides agree with TRBD1. Germline V lookup: CDR1 DFQATT, CDR2 SNEGSKA (reference sequence). This CDR3 has 15 residues. CDR3 DNA: TGCAGCCCGGAGCCCCAGGGGGGTCCCCTCTATGGCTACACCTTC. It yields the protein CSPEPQGGPLYGYTF.

The chain combines TRBV10-3 with TRBJ1-2; no clear D. Germline lookup yields CDR1 ENHRY and CDR2 SYGVKD. Trimming left V 4 bases short and J 6 bases short, with 12 bases between. This CDR3 contains 13 residues. The CDR3 spells CAISVLDTNGYTF. CDR3 nucleotides: TGTGCCATCAGTGTACTCGATACGAATGGCTACACCTTC.

This sequence joins TRBV2 and TRBJ1-3, with 7 bases that match TRBD1. The CDR3 is 18 residues long. V lost 10 bases, J lost 0 bases, and 18 bases stayed unmatched. Germline lookup yields CDR1 SNHLY and CDR2 FYNNEI. The CDR3 sequence: CAICPGGLRLSSGNTIYF. Here the CDR3 DNA reads TGTGCCATCTGCCCAGGGGGTCTCCGGTTGAGCTCTGGAAACACCATATATTTT.

This clonotype was picked up a small number of times. The chain recombines TRBV20-1 with TRBJ2-1; TRBD2 matches 12 bases. The CDR3 extends over 14 amino acids. Per germline, CDR1 DFQATT and CDR2 SNEGSKA (reference sequence). J gave up 2 bases and V 5 bases, and 1 base lay outside the gene matches. Here the CDR3 reads CSAASGGAYNEQFF. The CDR3 DNA sequence: TGCAGTGCTGCTAGCGGGGGGGCCTACAATGAGCAGTTCTTC.

The chain recombines TRBV12-3 or TRBV12-4 with TRBJ2-5; TRBD2 might be the D (6 bases). The CDR3 spans 13 residues. The V end lost 0 bases, the J end lost 5 bases, and 7 bases lay between the germline ends. The CDR3 region has the DNA TGTGCCAGCAGTTTAGCCGGGACTGAGACCCAGTACTTC. This sequence encodes CASSLAGTETQYF.

This clonotype occurred a few times. The V and J genes are TRBV20-1 and TRBJ2-7; no firm D call. The germline V gene has CDR1 DFQATT and CDR2 SNEGSKA (reference sequence). The CDR3 spans 11 residues. V was cut by 6 bases and J by 4 bases, with 10 bases left in between. The CDR3 protein is CSAPDGYEQYF. The CDR3 bases are TGCAGTGCCCCCGACGGATACGAGCAGTACTTC.

This chain joins TRBV12-3 or TRBV12-4 and TRBJ2-1; unclear D gene. This CDR3 is built from 13 residues. Deletions cut 2 bases from V and 7 bases from J, with 9 bases between. The CDR3 region has the DNA TGTGCCAGCAGTTTATTCGGTGTAAATGAGCAGTTCTTC. Amino acid sequence: CASSLFGVNEQFF.

This clonotype is a singleton in its sample. The genes are TRBV11-2 and TRBJ2-6, with 8 bases identical to TRBD2. The CDR3 extends over 16 amino acids. Germline trimming cut 5 bases from V and 3 bases from J; bases unmatched to any gene: 6. Germline CDR1 SGHAT, CDR2 FQNNGV. The CDR3 region is CASSAGGAFGANVLTF. CDR3 nucleotides: TGTGCCAGCAGCGCCGGGGGGGCCTTTGGGGCCAACGTCCTGACTTTC. The variable domain in full, completed from reference TRBV11-2 and TRBJ2-6, reads EAGVAQSPRYKIIEKRQSVAFWCNPISGHATLYWYQQILGQGPKLLIQFQNNGVVDDSQLPKDRFSAERLKGVDSTLKIQPAKLEDSAVYLCASSAGGAFGANVLTFGAGSRLTVL.

There are a few counts of this clonotype. J is TRBJ2-5 and V is TRBV20-1, with 8 nucleotides matching TRBD2. The ends lost 0 bases at V and 0 bases at J; junction bases unmatched: 6. CDR3 length: 16 residues. Germline CDR1 is DFQATT and CDR2 is SNEGSKA (reference sequence). The CDR3, as DNA: TGCAGTGCTAGAGATCGGGGGGGCCGGTACCAAGAGACCCAGTACTTC. Translating it yields CSARDRGGRYQETQYF.

This clonotype was observed a few times. The chain recombines TRBV12-3 or TRBV12-4 with TRBJ1-2; TRBD1 agrees at 7 bases. J was trimmed by 5 bases and V by 6 bases; bases with no gene match: 6. CDR3 length equals 13 residues. The CDR3 DNA follows: TGTGCCAGCAGGGCCGGGACAGCTTATGGCTACACCTTC. This translates into CASRAGTAYGYTF.

The table lists this clonotype with a few counts. The chain uses TRBV12-3 or TRBV12-4 and TRBJ2-3; D is unclear. The CDR3 sequence is 15 residues long. Trimming took off 4 bases at V and 0 bases at J, with 11 bases between the two ends. CDR3 in DNA: TGTGCCAGCAGTTCCCGTGGTAGGAGCACAGATACGCAGTATTTT. Protein product: CASSSRGRSTDTQYF.

This sequence joins TRBV2 and TRBJ2-7; TRBD1 aligns across 7 bases. CDR3 length: 16 residues. Looked up from germline, CDR1 is SNHLY and CDR2 is FYNNEI. The V and J ends lost 1 base and 2 bases, in that order; junction bases with no gene match: 8. The CDR3 region is CASSEVSDGTAYEQYF. CDR3 nucleotide sequence: TGTGCCAGCAGTGAAGTTTCCGACGGGACAGCCTACGAGCAGTACTTC.

This clonotype was counted between two and nine times. The gene calls are TRBV15 and TRBJ2-5, with D uncertain. Germline CDR1 is LNHNV and CDR2 is YYDKDF (reference sequence). Trimming shortened V by 5 bases and J by 7 bases, and 11 bases separated the two germline ends. The CDR3 spans 12 residues. The chain's CDR3 is CATSLPGGTQYF. The CDR3 DNA is TGTGCCACCAGCCTCCCAGGTGGGACCCAGTACTTC.

The chain has TRBV24-1 and TRBJ1-5, with D possibly matching TRBD1 (5 bases). The germline CDR1 and CDR2 sequences are KGHDR and SFDVKD. The CDR3 is 15 residues long. V lost 3 bases, J lost 3 bases, and 11 bases lay in between. The CDR3 bases are TGTGCCACCAGTGATATTGCAGGGCTCAATCAGCCCCAGCATTTT. Encoded protein: CATSDIAGLNQPQHF.

The chain recombines TRBV9 with TRBJ2-1; 9 nucleotides match TRBD2. The CDR3 extends over 15 amino acids. Looked up from germline, CDR1 is SGDLS and CDR2 is YYNGEE. After removal of 3 bases from V and 5 bases from J, the junction contained 6 bases not matched to a gene. The DNA for the CDR3 is TGTGCCAGCAGCGCAGCGGGGGGCGGTAACAATGAGCAGTTCTTC. This translates into CASSAAGGGNNEQFF.

The V call is TRBV6-1, the J call TRBJ2-2; D unresolved. V dropped 8 bases and J dropped 4 bases, with 11 bases sitting between them. Germline CDR1 MNHNS, CDR2 SASEGT. The CDR3 runs 13 residues. In DNA form, the CDR3 reads TGTGCCAGCCGACCTGGTATCACCGGGGAGCTGTTTTTT. As protein: CASRPGITGELFF.